These T cell receptor beta chains were read from a single sample in a study of vaccination effects on CD4 cells after COVID-19. Repertoires were generated with immunoSEQ multiplex PCR, while TCRdb's copy carries only in-frame clones and drops some. The sample includes around 66,000 clones, around 69% of them seen just once. Their specific antigens are unknown. The sample in question was CD4+ T cells from PBMCs cultured without peptide, obtained after COVID-19 vaccination. Receptor source: a human donor who received a COVID-19 vaccine. Each CDR3 is given with its conserved first and last residue. A D gene is named only where the DNA matches it firmly. The size field is filled for only some rows; it gives once, few, many or a size class.

v_gene	d_gene	j_gene	abundance	CDR3nt	CDR3aa
TRBV6-4	NA	TRBJ2-5	NA	TGTGCCAGCAGCAACCGGGGCGAACAAGAGACCCAGTACTTC	CASSNRGEQETQYF
TRBV6-6	TRBD1	TRBJ1-1	NA	TGTGCCAGCAGTTACGGGGACAGGAACACTGAAGCTTTCTTT	CASSYGDRNTEAFF
TRBV5-1	NA	TRBJ1-4	few	TGCGCCAGCAGCTTGGGGCAGGGTGTTCTTCAAAGTGAAAAACTGTTTTTT	CASSLGQGVLQSEKLFF
TRBV27	TRBD1	TRBJ2-5	few	TGTGCCAGCAGTCCTCCCGGGACAGGGTTGGAGACCCAGTACTTC	CASSPPGTGLETQYF
TRBV7-2	TRBD1	TRBJ2-5	NA	TGTGCCAGCAGCTTAGGGACAGGGATTGTTGAGACCCAGTACTTC	CASSLGTGIVETQYF
TRBV7-2	NA	TRBJ1-4	NA	TGTGCCAGCAGCCCCCAGGGAGGGGAAAAACTGTTTTTT	CASSPQGGEKLFF
TRBV5-1	TRBD1	TRBJ2-5	NA	TGCGCCAGCAGCTTGGTGACAGGGTCGGTCGCGGAGACCCAGTACTTC	CASSLVTGSVAETQYF
TRBV6-6	NA	TRBJ1-1	NA	TGTGCCGGGACGGGACATCTGAACACTGAAGCTTTCTTT	CAGTGHLNTEAFF
TRBV28	NA	TRBJ1-3	NA	TGTGCCAGCAGGGCTCACACGCCAGAGTCTGGAAACACCATATATTTT	CASRAHTPESGNTIYF
TRBV28	NA	TRBJ1-6	NA	TGTGCCAGCAGACAGAGGGATTCCTATAATTCACCCCTCCACTTT	CASRQRDSYNSPLHF
TRBV5-5	TRBD1	TRBJ1-2	few	TGTGCCAGCAGCCGGGCGGGACAGGGCAGCTATGGCTACACCTTC	CASSRAGQGSYGYTF
TRBV2	TRBD2	TRBJ2-3	once	TGTGCCAGCAGTGCGGGGGGGGTCACAGATACGCAGTATTTT	CASSAGGVTDTQYF
TRBV6-2/TRBV6-3	TRBD1	TRBJ1-2	NA	TGTGCCAGCAGTTCAAGGACAGGGACATTGACCAACTATGGCTACACCTTC	CASSSRTGTLTNYGYTF
TRBV11-2	NA	TRBJ2-5	NA	TGTGCCAGCAGCTTATCTTCCCCGGTCGATGAGAGAGAGACCCAGTACTTC	CASSLSSPVDERETQYF
TRBV11-2	NA	TRBJ2-1	once	TGTGCCAGCAGGGAGGGAGTCGAGCAGTTCTTC	CASREGVEQFF
TRBV2	TRBD1	TRBJ1-6	NA	TGTGCCAGCATCAGACAGGGGGCAATTTCACCCCTCCACTTT	CASIRQGAISPLHF
TRBV12-3/TRBV12-4	NA	TRBJ1-1	once	TGTGCCAGCAGTTTAAACTTGGCCGCTGAAGCTTTCTTT	CASSLNLAAEAFF
TRBV18	TRBD2	TRBJ2-1	NA	TGTGCCAGCTCAGCAGTGAGCGGGGAAATTTACAATGAGCAGTTCTTC	CASSAVSGEIYNEQFF
TRBV5-1	NA	TRBJ2-2	NA	TGCGCCAGCAGCTTGGTACAGGTAGACACCGGGGAGCTGTTTTTT	CASSLVQVDTGELFF
TRBV5-1	NA	TRBJ2-2	NA	TGCGCCAGCAGCCATTCCGGGGTAGACACCGGGGAGCTGTTTTTT	CASSHSGVDTGELFF
TRBV27	NA	TRBJ1-4	NA	TGTGCCAGCAGTTCTGGTATTGGCCACAAACTGTTTTTT	CASSSGIGHKLFF
TRBV10-3	NA	TRBJ1-5	once	TGTGCCATCAGTGAGCCTAACCAGCCCCAGCATTTT	CAISEPNQPQHF
TRBV5-1	TRBD1	TRBJ1-3	NA	TGCGCCAGCAGCAAAAAAGGGACAGGGTTCGGAGAAGACACCATATATTTT	CASSKKGTGFGEDTIYF
TRBV24-1	TRBD1	TRBJ2-1	NA	TGTGCCACCAGTCCCGGGACAGCCTACAATGAGCAGTTCTTC	CATSPGTAYNEQFF
TRBV10-3	NA	TRBJ1-4	NA	TGTGCCATCAGTGAGGGGGCCCGCGGGACGGGAGAAAAACTGTTTTTT	CAISEGARGTGEKLFF
TRBV19	NA	TRBJ1-6	few	TGTGCCAGTAGTTTACAGGGTTTTAATTCACCCCTCCACTTT	CASSLQGFNSPLHF
TRBV10-1	TRBD2	TRBJ2-1	once	TGCGCCAGCAGTGATGGCGGGGGGGCTGACAATGAGCAGTTCTTC	CASSDGGGADNEQFF
TRBV7-2	NA	TRBJ2-1	NA	TGTGCCAGCAGGGCAGGAAGGGACGTTAATGAGCAGTTCTTC	CASRAGRDVNEQFF
TRBV5-1	NA	TRBJ1-5	once	TGCGCCAGCAGCTTGCGACAGAACGACGGTATGGAGCCCCAGCATTTT	CASSLRQNDGMEPQHF
TRBV19	NA	TRBJ1-1	few	TGTGCCAGTAGTGACACTGCGAACACTGAAGCTTTCTTT	CASSDTANTEAFF
TRBV6-5	NA	TRBJ1-2	NA	TGTGCCAGCAGTTACGGGACGGACTTTTATGGCTACACCTTC	CASSYGTDFYGYTF
TRBV5-1	NA	TRBJ2-2	NA	TGCGCCAGCAACAGGGCGGCCGGGGAGCTGTTTTTT	CASNRAAGELFF
TRBV5-1	TRBD2	TRBJ2-1	once	TGCGCCAGCAGCCAGACTAGCGTTGCCAATGAGCAGTTCTTC	CASSQTSVANEQFF
TRBV6-5	NA	TRBJ1-3	NA	TGTGCCAGCAGGGGAAACACCATATATTTT	CASRGNTIYF
TRBV5-1	NA	TRBJ1-6	NA	TGCGCCAGCAGCTTGGACGGGGGGGGGTCTTCACCCCTCCACTTT	CASSLDGGGSSPLHF
TRBV5-1	NA	TRBJ2-2	NA	TGCGCCAGCAGCCGGCTGGGGTCGAACACCGGGGAGCTGTTTTTT	CASSRLGSNTGELFF
TRBV5-1	NA	TRBJ1-3	once	TGCGCCAGCAGCTTGTCAGGGACCGGAAACACCATATATTTT	CASSLSGTGNTIYF
TRBV2	NA	TRBJ1-5	few	TGTGCCAGCGCAGGGGAGGGGCGAAGGGCCAATCAGCCCCAGCATTTT	CASAGEGRRANQPQHF
TRBV7-9	TRBD1	TRBJ2-5	NA	TGTGCCAGCAGCTCAGGGATCGGCCGGGACAGAAACCAAGAGACCCAGTACTTC	CASSSGIGRDRNQETQYF
TRBV11-2	TRBD1	TRBJ2-1	NA	TGTGCCAGCAGCTCAATTGACAGGGGAGGCTACAATGAGCAGTTCTTC	CASSSIDRGGYNEQFF
TRBV2	NA	TRBJ1-2	NA	TGTGCCAGCACGAGGGAGAACTATGGCTACACCTTC	CASTRENYGYTF
TRBV28	TRBD1	TRBJ2-5	once	TGTGCCAGCAGTTTAAGGGAGAACTGGGACAGACAAGAGACCCAGTACTTC	CASSLRENWDRQETQYF
TRBV19	NA	TRBJ2-1	NA	TGTGCCAGTAGTATATTCGGAGGCGAGCAGTTCTTC	CASSIFGGEQFF